These 23 T cell receptor beta chains were sequenced from one sample in a study of OX40 agonist ivuxolimab in advanced cancers. Measured with immunoSEQ multiplex PCR; TCRdb has only the in-frame clones, and not every one. The sample lists over 85,000 clones; 70% to 90% were seen once. This specimen was CD4+ or CD8+ T cells sorted from blood, taken in a trial of the OX40 agonist ivuxolimab. The receptors originated from an adult with an advanced solid tumor such as melanoma, head and neck, liver or kidney cancer.

The V and J genes are TRBV7-9 and TRBJ1-1; D gene unclear. V lost 2 bases and J 5 bases, leaving 12 bases between the germline ends. Looked up from germline, CDR1 is SEHNR and CDR2 is FQNEAQ (reference sequence). CDR3 length: 14 residues. The CDR3 bases are TGTGCCAGCAGCTTATCGACCCTGGTAACTGAAGCTTTCTTT. Translating it yields CASSLSTLVTEAFF. The full variable domain, in which reference TRBV7-9 and TRBJ1-1 provide the parts outside the CDR3, is DTGVSQNPRHKITKRGQNVTFRCDPISEHNRLYWYRQTLGQGPEFLTYFQNEAQLEKSRLLSDRFSAERPKGSFSTLEIQRTEQGDSAMYLCASSLSTLVTEAFFGQGTRLTVV.

V gene TRBV7-3 combines with J gene TRBJ1-2, with D possibly TRBD1 on 6 matching bases. V lost 5 bases and J 3 bases, leaving 16 bases between the germline ends. This CDR3 has 15 amino acids. The germline V gene has CDR1 SGHTA and CDR2 FQGTGA. The CDR3 DNA reads as TGTGCCAGCAGCCCCCAGGGGAGTTTGGACTATGGCTACACCTTC. It codes for CASSPQGSLDYGYTF.

V usage is TRBV6-6 and J usage is TRBJ2-2, with D possibly TRBD2 on 5 matching bases. Germline CDR1 and CDR2: MNHNY and SVGAGI (reference sequence). There are 14 residues in the CDR3. V dropped 6 bases and J dropped 2 bases, with 10 bases sitting between them. CDR3 sequence reads: CASSTGVNTGELFF. For the CDR3, the DNA is TGTGCCAGCAGCACCGGGGTCAACACCGGGGAGCTGTTTTTT.

A single count supports this clone. V gene TRBV5-1 combines with J gene TRBJ2-5, with 11 bases matching TRBD2. Germline V gene sequence: CDR1 SGHRS, CDR2 YFSETQ. The CDR3 sequence is 15 residues long. J lost 2 bases, V lost 6 bases, and 6 bases had no gene match. Written as DNA, the CDR3 is TGCGCCAGCACTCTAACTAGCGGGGGACAAGAGACCCAGTACTTC. Translated, it gives CASTLTSGGQETQYF.

The chain has TRBV7-9 and TRBJ2-7, with TRBD1 matching 7 bases. Germline V gene sequence: CDR1 SEHNR, CDR2 FQNEAQ (reference sequence). The CDR3 sequence is 12 residues long. The V segment lost 4 bases and the J segment 9 bases; nucleotides outside the gene matches: 6. The CDR3 nucleotides are TGTGCCAGCAGCTCCACCTCAGGGGGGCAGTACTTC. Its translation: CASSSTSGGQYF.

The chain's CDR3 is CASSQLGVPEAFF. In nucleotides, the CDR3 is TGTGCCAGCAGCCAACTCGGGGTCCCTGAAGCTTTCTTT. The V and J genes are TRBV4-2 and TRBJ1-1, with D unclear. CDR3 length: 13 amino acids. Deletions cut 2 bases from V and 6 bases from J, with 10 bases between. Germline V gene data show CDR1 as LGHNA and CDR2 as YNFKEQ.

The chain is built from TRBV5-6 and TRBJ1-1; D may be TRBD1 (5 bases). The germline gives CDR1 SGHDT, CDR2 YYEEEE. Trimming stripped 0 bases from V and 0 bases from J, with 12 bases between. There are 16 residues in the CDR3. CDR3 sequence: CASSLAAGRLNTEAFF. CDR3 nucleotides: TGTGCCAGCAGCTTGGCCGCGGGACGGCTGAACACTGAAGCTTTCTTT.

The chain combines TRBV11-2 with TRBJ1-2, with TRBD1 as a possible D gene (6 bases). CDR3 length equals 13 residues. The ends were cut back, 1 base at V and 6 bases at J, with 9 bases in the middle. Germline-derived CDR1 and CDR2 are SGHAT and FQNNGV. CDR3 loop: CASSLAAGDGYTF. As DNA, the CDR3 is TGTGCCAGCAGCTTAGCCGCAGGGGATGGCTACACCTTC.

The chain combines TRBV7-9 with TRBJ1-6; 8 nucleotides match TRBD1. The CDR3 loop spans 13 amino acids. Germline lookup yields CDR1 SEHNR and CDR2 FQNEAQ (reference sequence). Unmatched junction bases numbered 4, after V lost 5 bases and J lost 10 bases. CDR3 bases: TGTGCCAGCAGCACGACAGGGGACTCACCCCTCCACTTT. It yields the protein CASSTTGDSPLHF.

A few counts support this clone. This chain uses TRBV30 with TRBJ2-2; 7 nucleotides align to TRBD1. Germline V gene sequence: CDR1 GTSNPN, CDR2 SVGIG (reference sequence). This CDR3 is built from 14 residues. The trim removed 3 bases at V and 5 bases at J, leaving 6 bases unmatched. The CDR3, as DNA: TGTGCCTGGAGGCCCGACAGGGAGACCGGGGAGCTGTTTTTT. Its translation is CAWRPDRETGELFF.

J is TRBJ2-7 and V is TRBV5-1; no firm D call. V was trimmed by 5 bases and J by 1 base, leaving 13 bases between them. The germline CDR1 and CDR2 sequences are SGHRS and YFSETQ. The CDR3 length is 14 residues. The CDR3: CASSLLVESYEQYF. The CDR3 DNA reads TGCGCCAGCAGTCTTTTGGTCGAATCCTACGAGCAGTACTTC.

CDR3 sequence (DNA): TGTGCCAGCAGTTACACGTCGGGACAGTCGGCAAGGCAGTACTTC. This gives the protein CASSYTSGQSARQYF. The chain recombines TRBV6-5 with TRBJ2-7, with TRBD1 matching 7 bases. Looked up from germline, CDR1 is MNHEY and CDR2 is SVGAGI. V trimming: 2 bases; J trimming: 9 bases; junction bases outside the gene matches: 13. There are 15 residues in the CDR3.

The chain combines TRBV4-2 with TRBJ2-1; perhaps TRBD2 as D (5 bases). The CDR3 extends over 18 amino acids. V lost 1 base, J lost 4 bases, and 20 bases lay in between. Germline V lookup: CDR1 LGHNA, CDR2 YNFKEQ. CDR3 sequence reads: CASSQVGRRVGKYNEQFF. As DNA, the CDR3 is TGTGCCAGCAGCCAAGTCGGAAGGCGGGTCGGTAAATACAATGAGCAGTTCTTC.

This chain connects TRBV11-1 to TRBJ2-1, with 10 bases identical to TRBD2. The trim removed 1 base at V and 2 bases at J, leaving 2 bases unmatched. The CDR3 spans 16 residues. Germline assignment: CDR1 SGHAT and CDR2 FQDESV (reference sequence). The CDR3 region is CASSLGSGGAYNEQFF. The CDR3 DNA reads TGTGCCAGCAGCTTAGGGAGCGGGGGGGCCTACAATGAGCAGTTCTTC.

This clone appeared a few times. The chain uses TRBV4-1 and TRBJ2-3; D might be TRBD1 (5 bases). CDR3 length: 14 residues. Germline V gene data show CDR1 as MGHRA and CDR2 as YSYEKL. The ends were cut back, 4 bases at V and 3 bases at J, with 11 bases in the middle. The CDR3 region is CASSLQGATDTQYF. The CDR3 DNA sequence: TGCGCCAGCAGCCTCCAGGGTGCGACAGATACGCAGTATTTT.

The chain has TRBV9 and TRBJ2-3; D may match TRBD1 or TRBD2 (5 bases each). CDR1 SGDLS and CDR2 YYNGEE come from the germline V gene. V was cut by 3 bases and J by 6 bases, with 14 bases left in between. This CDR3 contains 14 residues. CDR3 in amino acids: CASSEGSHVDTQYF. CDR3 bases: TGTGCCAGCAGCGAGGGGAGCCATGTCGATACGCAGTATTTT.

This clone appeared many times. The chain joins TRBV6-5 to TRBJ1-1; 8 nucleotides align to TRBD1. Looked up from germline, CDR1 is MNHEY and CDR2 is SVGAGI. V lost 0 bases and J lost 0; bases outside the gene matches: 3. This CDR3 contains 16 residues. This CDR3 reads CASSYSMTGVNTEAFF. The CDR3 DNA reads as TGTGCCAGCAGTTACTCGATGACAGGGGTGAACACTGAAGCTTTCTTT.

The chain joins TRBV6-1 to TRBJ1-1, with D perhaps matching TRBD1 (5 bases). The CDR3 sequence is 13 residues long. Per the germline V gene, CDR1 is MNHNS and CDR2 is SASEGT. The germline V and J ends were trimmed by 10 bases and 1 base, with 13 bases remaining between them. The CDR3 DNA sequence: TGTGCCACCTCGGGGCCCCGGAACACTGAAGCTTTCTTT. This gives the protein CATSGPRNTEAFF.

This clone has only a few counts. The chain carries TRBV7-8 and TRBJ2-7; D remains unclear. Germline V lookup: CDR1 SGHVS, CDR2 FQNEAQ. This CDR3 contains 13 residues. Trimming removed 2 bases at V and 3 bases at J, with 8 bases between. The CDR3 sequence is CASSLSGLYEQYF. In DNA form, the CDR3 reads TGTGCCAGCAGCTTATCCGGGCTCTACGAGCAGTACTTC.

Written as DNA, the CDR3 is TGTGCCAGCAGCGTAGGGGGGCAGGGGGTCTACGAGCAGTACTTC. Translation gives CASSVGGQGVYEQYF. The rearrangement links TRBV9 to TRBJ2-7, with TRBD1 matching over 7 bases. CDR1 is SGDLS and CDR2 is YYNGEE in the germline V gene. V shed 0 bases and J 3 bases; nucleotides not matched to a gene: 6. This CDR3 is built from 15 residues.

On this clone: Other DNA sequences within the sample encode an identical CDR3. The chain links TRBV5-1 to TRBJ2-3, with 7 bases identical to TRBD1. V shed 1 base, J shed 0 bases, and the junction held 2 bases outside the gene matches. This CDR3 is 15 amino acids long. The V gene's germline CDR1 is SGHRS and CDR2 YFSETQ. The CDR3 here is CASSLTGASTDTQYF. The CDR3 DNA reads as TGCGCCAGCAGCTTGACAGGGGCTAGCACAGATACGCAGTATTTT.

CDR3 nucleotides: TGTGCCAGCAGCTTCACAGGGGAGCCAGATACGCAGTATTTT. Its protein product is CASSFTGEPDTQYF. The chain joins TRBV7-9 to TRBJ2-3, with TRBD1 matching 7 bases. CDR1 and CDR2 from the germline V gene are SEHNR and FQNEAQ (reference sequence). This CDR3 region has 14 residues. J lost 4 bases, V lost 3 bases, and 4 bases had no gene match.

The chain employs TRBV5-6 and TRBJ2-3; 7 bases line up with TRBD2. The CDR3 totals 16 residues. The junction had 10 bases not matched to a gene; V was cut back by 4 bases and J by 2 bases. Germline loops: CDR1 SGHDT, CDR2 YYEEEE. The DNA of the CDR3 is TGTGCCAGCAGCGCCCCGCTGCTAGCGGTCACAGATACGCAGTATTTT. This sequence encodes CASSAPLLAVTDTQYF.